A selection of T cell receptor beta chains follows, all from one sample in a study of spatial heterogeneity in lung cancer. TCRdb processed the 5' RACE reads anew with MiXCR; each CDR3 protein has one entry. The sample lists roughly 3,000 distinct CDR3 sequences, less than 20% occurring once. Sample: lung tumor tissue, taken at surgery. The source is a female donor with early-stage non-small cell lung cancer. Both conserved end residues are part of each CDR3. D genes are given only for firm matches.

D gene	J gene	V gene	CDR3 protein
-	TRBJ2-5	TRBV20-1	CSAPKAGRTAGETQYF
-	TRBJ2-7	TRBV9	CASSVDVGDDEQYF
-	TRBJ2-2	TRBV21-1	CASISSGTGYPGELFF
TRBD2	TRBJ2-3	TRBV5-1	CASSRLAGTGDTQYF
TRBD2	TRBJ2-2	TRBV12-3/TRBV12-4	CASSKTGLAGVNTGELFF
TRBD2	TRBJ2-5	TRBV7-9	CASSLDRGEETQYF
-	TRBJ2-3	TRBV6-1	CASRRATTSTDTQYF
TRBD1	TRBJ1-4	TRBV27	CASSPRTGTREKLFF
-	TRBJ1-1	TRBV28	CASSHGERQFGEAFF
-	TRBJ2-6	TRBV11-2	CASSPVEGVGGTNVLTF
TRBD1	TRBJ1-4	TRBV7-9	CASSRLGTGSNEKLFF
TRBD2	TRBJ2-5	TRBV20-1	CSALGLAGLQETQYF
TRBD1	TRBJ2-2	TRBV28	CASSSILQTGYTGELFF
-	TRBJ2-4	TRBV6-1	CASSYTGPAKNIQYF
-	TRBJ2-1	TRBV10-2	CATTPAAGAYNEQFF
TRBD1	TRBJ1-2	TRBV29-1	CSVEDLGRGVYGYTF
-	TRBJ1-4	TRBV4-2	CASIDVAYGAFDGGEKLFF
-	TRBJ2-1	TRBV11-3	CASSVNGGLGNEQFF
TRBD2	TRBJ2-3	TRBV2	CASSELNLGGGGESDTQYF
-	TRBJ2-1	TRBV5-1	CASNGAGANEQFF
-	TRBJ2-3	TRBV7-2	CATSLRRVTTDTQYF
-	TRBJ2-2	TRBV9	CASSEGQSNTGELFF
-	TRBJ1-4	TRBV5-5	CASSQGGTWFF
-	TRBJ2-2	TRBV14	CASSLTGTKNTGELFF
-	TRBJ2-5	TRBV11-2	CASSLVGFRGRQETQYF
-	TRBJ2-2	TRBV5-1	CASRPDGANTGELFF
-	TRBJ2-7	TRBV6-6	CASSTANYEQYF
-	TRBJ2-2	TRBV6-6	CASSSKNTGELFF
-	TRBJ2-3	TRBV2	CASSESVGGPSSNTDTQYF
TRBD2	TRBJ2-1	TRBV5-6	CASSSGVEQFF
TRBD2	TRBJ2-1	TRBV20-1	CSAKLAGGYHEQFF
-	TRBJ1-1	TRBV7-3	CASSWQAYTEAFF
-	TRBJ1-1	TRBV5-4	CASSLPSTGIMNTEAFF
TRBD1	TRBJ1-6	TRBV20-1	CSARPRTGGSPLHF
-	TRBJ2-3	TRBV29-1	CSVRDPTPDTQYF
TRBD1	TRBJ2-3	TRBV29-1	CSVSPMTGGSTDTQYF
TRBD1	TRBJ1-1	TRBV9	CASGQGASTEAFF
-	TRBJ2-7	TRBV6-5	CASKRGGPGEQYF
-	TRBJ1-5	TRBV6-6	CASSYVEPQHF
-	TRBJ2-7	TRBV19	CASSETVSYEQYF
TRBD1	TRBJ1-6	TRBV25-1	CASTRQGSAYNSPLHF
-	TRBJ2-2	TRBV2	CASSPRTITGELFF
TRBD1	TRBJ2-5	TRBV12-3/TRBV12-4	CASSLPGQGKETQYF
-	TRBJ1-1	TRBV18	CASSHPQGMAFF
-	TRBJ1-1	TRBV3-1	CASSQGLSNTEAFF
TRBD2	TRBJ2-1	TRBV9	CASSALANSANEQFF
-	TRBJ2-4	TRBV28	CASSLVGALAKNIQYF
-	TRBJ2-6	TRBV19	CASISTSGANVLTF
-	TRBJ1-4	TRBV4-1	CASSQASATNEKLFF
-	TRBJ2-1	TRBV3-1	CASSHRIPSRNEQFF
-	TRBJ2-5	TRBV12-3/TRBV12-4	CASALPARGTPGAQYF
-	TRBJ2-3	TRBV4-1	CASSQGDSSGVTQYF
TRBD1	TRBJ1-3	TRBV11-2	CASSIQGAAGNTIYF
TRBD1	TRBJ1-5	TRBV6-6	CASTGTGDQPQHF